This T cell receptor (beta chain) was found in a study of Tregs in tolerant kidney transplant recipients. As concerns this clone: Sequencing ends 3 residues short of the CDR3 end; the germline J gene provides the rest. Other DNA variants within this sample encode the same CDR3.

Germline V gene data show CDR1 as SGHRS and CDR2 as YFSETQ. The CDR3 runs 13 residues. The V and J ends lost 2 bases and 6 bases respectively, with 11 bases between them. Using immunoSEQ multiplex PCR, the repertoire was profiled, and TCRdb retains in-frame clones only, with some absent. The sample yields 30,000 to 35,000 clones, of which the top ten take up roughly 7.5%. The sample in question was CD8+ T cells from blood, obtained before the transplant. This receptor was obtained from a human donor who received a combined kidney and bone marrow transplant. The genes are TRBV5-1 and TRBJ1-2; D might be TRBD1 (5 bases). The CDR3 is CASSFGGGDGYTF. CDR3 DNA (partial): TGCGCCAGCAGCTTCGGGGGGGGAGATGGC.